The source of this T cell receptor (beta chain) is a study of cytomegalovirus exposure and HLA in healthy donors. Whole-study findings and limits: Reports indicated that the classifier achieved high specificity and sensitivity in diagnosing cytomegalovirus status. There were some public TCRs occurring in many donors, but most TCR sequences were rare.

The sample holds a few counts of this clone. Its antigen is as yet unknown. The CDR3 has 14 residues. Per the germline V gene, CDR1 is SGHVS and CDR2 is FQNEAQ. With V trimmed by 5 bases and J by 2 bases, 2 bases remained unmatched. From the approximately 120-subject validation cohort, which was separate from the roughly 670-subject first cohort, the donors were drawn. This table comes from immunoSEQ multiplex PCR, and its TCRdb copy is limited to in-frame clones, with some not included. The table lists about 130,000 clones, nearly 90% of them singletons. This sequence joins TRBV7-8 and TRBJ1-5; 8 nucleotides match TRBD1. What was sequenced was PBMCs. The sequence came from a man aged 25-45 years in good health and CMV-seronegative. CDR3 sequence reads: CASSPGQGNQPQHF. The CDR3 DNA is TGTGCCAGCAGCCCGGGACAGGGCAATCAGCCCCAGCATTTT.